This T cell receptor (beta chain) was retrieved from a study of shared clonotypes between healthy human individuals. Assay used: immunoSEQ multiplex PCR; TCRdb lists only in-frame clones, some missing. The table has about 2.1 million clones, around 93% seen once. The CDR3 is 13 amino acids. Germline loops: CDR1 MDHEN, CDR2 SYDVKM. With 5 bases removed from V and 1 base from J, the gap between germline ends came to 8 bases. Only CD45RO-negative cells positively selected for CCR7 counted as naive CD8 cells, so terminally differentiated effector memory CD45RA+ cells were excluded. This clonotype originated in a man younger than 30 in good health. Some clones in this sample may be carry-over from other donors' samples. This chain links TRBV28 with TRBJ1-1, with D uncertain. Source material: naive CD8+ T cells from PBMCs. CDR3 sequence: CASSPQTNTEAFF. CDR3 bases: TGTGCCAGCAGTCCTCAGACGAACACTGAAGCTTTCTTT.